This T cell receptor (beta chain) was captured in a study of blood T cells in healthy people across ages. Study outcomes and limitations: Nothing was known about donor CMV status, and this possibly confounded expanded clonotype changes. TCR beta diversity, measured per million T cells, fell in a roughly linear way with age.

Isolated PBMCs totaled at least 7 million in each sample. Many counts were recorded for this clonotype. What it binds is not known. With a J-beta primer mix and a sample-barcoded 5' primer, a second PCR ran roughly 6 to 11 cycles. TCRdb called the 5' RACE reads again in MiXCR, with one record for every CDR3 protein. The table includes about 1.7 million distinct CDR3 sequences, roughly 27% detected once. V lost 5 bases and J lost 0; bases outside the gene matches: 5. Germline V gene data show CDR1 as SGHTA and CDR2 as FQGNSA. The CDR3 runs 15 residues. This receptor was identified in a woman aged 30 to 39 in good health. The chain couples TRBV7-2 to TRBJ2-7; 9 bases are a match to TRBD2. The sequencing sample was made of blood. CDR3 sequence reads: CASSQTSGISYEQYF. CDR3 DNA sequence: TGTGCCAGCAGCCAGACTAGCGGAATCTCCTACGAGCAGTACTTC.